A selection of T cell receptor beta chains follows, all from one sample in a study of T cells after yellow fever vaccination. TCRdb redid the calling of the 5' RACE reads with MiXCR, one entry per CDR3 protein. Of some 240,000 distinct CDR3 sequences listed, about 5.2% are singletons. Specimen: CD4+ T cells sorted from PBMCs, collected on the day of the yellow fever booster vaccination. The receptor source for this set is a man between 18 and 35 years old who received the YFV17D yellow fever vaccine. Each CDR3 is given with its conserved first and last residue. The D gene is left open where the match is weak. A row's size may be missing; if present it is once, few, many or a size class.

>.|many|TRBJ1-4|TRBV12-3/TRBV12-4
TGTGCCAGCAGTTTTGCGCAGGCTAATGAAAAACTGTTTTTT
CASSFAQANEKLFF
>TRBD1|many|TRBJ1-2|TRBV6-6
TGTGCCAGCAGTTATGGGGACAGACTATATGGCTACACCTTC
CASSYGDRLYGYTF
>.|few|TRBJ2-1|TRBV11-2
TGTGCCAGCAGCGCCGCAAGGGGTATCAATGAGCAGTTCTTC
CASSAARGINEQFF
>TRBD1|many|TRBJ2-3|TRBV12-3/TRBV12-4
TGTGCCAGCAGGCTCCGCAGGGGGCGTACGGGCACAGATACGCAGTATTTT
CASRLRRGRTGTDTQYF
>.|few|TRBJ2-2|TRBV7-7
TGTGCTAGCAGCTTCTTTCTTGCGGGGGCGACGAACACCGGGGAGCTGTTTTTT
CASSFFLAGATNTGELFF
>.|.|TRBJ2-3|TRBV5-1
TGCGCCAGCAGCTTGAACGTAGGGCCAACCTCAGATACGCAGTATTTT
CASSLNVGPTSDTQYF
>TRBD2|few|TRBJ2-5|TRBV28
TGTGCCACCGCTGCTTTGGCGCGGGGGGGGTTAGAGACCCAGTACTTC
CATAALARGGLETQYF
>TRBD1|many|TRBJ2-7|TRBV12-3/TRBV12-4
TGTGCCAGCAGTTCGGACAGGGGGACCTACGAGCAGTACTTC
CASSSDRGTYEQYF
>.|many|TRBJ2-5|TRBV4-3
TGCGCCAGCAGCCAAGGGGCTGAAGAGACCCAGTACTTC
CASSQGAEETQYF
>TRBD1|many|TRBJ2-2|TRBV10-3
TGTGCCATCAGTGAGTTCGGACAGGGAGACGGGGAGCTGTTTTTT
CAISEFGQGDGELFF
>.|many|TRBJ1-1|TRBV3-2
TGTGCCAGCAACCAGGACGTAACGGTGGGAACGAGAACTGAAGCTTTCTTT
CASNQDVTVGTRTEAFF
>.|many|TRBJ1-2|TRBV5-5
TGTGCCAGCAGCTTAGTTGGTAGCTATGGCTACACCTTC
CASSLVGSYGYTF
>TRBD1|many|TRBJ2-7|TRBV4-3
TGCGCCAGCAGCCAAGATCGGGACAGCTACGAGCAGTACTTC
CASSQDRDSYEQYF
>.|few|TRBJ1-6|TRBV28
TGTGCCAGCAGTCCCAGACAGTTTTCACCCCTCCACTTT
CASSPRQFSPLHF
>.|.|TRBJ2-5|TRBV5-6
TGTGCCAGCAGCTTGGCCCGAGGGTTCGAGACCCAGTACTTC
CASSLARGFETQYF
>.|few|TRBJ1-6|TRBV7-3
TGTGCCAGCCCCGACAGGAGATGTTCACCCCTCCACTTT
CASPDRRCSPLHF
>.|many|TRBJ1-2|TRBV5-1
TGCGCCAGCAGCGCGGGCTACGACTATGGCTACACCTTC
CASSAGYDYGYTF
>.|.|TRBJ1-1|TRBV19
TGTGCCAGTAGCACCTCAAAGGGAACTGAAGCTTTCTTT
CASSTSKGTEAFF
>.|many|TRBJ2-7|TRBV4-2
TGTGCCAGCAGCCAAGAGGGGTTAAAGTCCGAGCAGTACTTC
CASSQEGLKSEQYF
>.|many|TRBJ2-4|TRBV12-3/TRBV12-4
TGTGCCAGCAAAATACAGGAATTAGGCATTCAGTACTTC
CASKIQELGIQYF
>.|.|TRBJ1-2|TRBV18
TGTGCCAGCGCAACCGATACACACTATGGCTACACCTTC
CASATDTHYGYTF
>.|few|TRBJ2-2|TRBV6-5
TGTGCCAGCAGTTACTCGATGCACGGGGAGCTGTTTTTT
CASSYSMHGELFF
>.|.|TRBJ2-5|TRBV21-1
TGTGCCAGCAGCAAAGCCGGGCGGAGTGCATCGGGGAGGGGCGAGACCCAGTACTTC
CASSKAGRSASGRGETQYF
>.|.|TRBJ2-1|TRBV5-4
TGTGCCAGCAGCGGGGACTTGAGCTCCTACAATGAGCAGTTCTTC
CASSGDLSSYNEQFF
>TRBD1|.|TRBJ2-1|TRBV7-2
TGTGCCAGCAGCTTAGTGGGACAGGGAGAAAATGAGCAGTTCTTC
CASSLVGQGENEQFF
>TRBD2|.|TRBJ2-1|TRBV30
TGTGCCTGGGGACTAGCGGGGGGGAACAATGAGCAGTTCTTC
CAWGLAGGNNEQFF
>TRBD1|.|TRBJ1-6|TRBV2
TGTGCCGGACATGCCGGGACAGGGAATTCACCCCTCCACTTT
CAGHAGTGNSPLHF
>.|.|TRBJ2-2|TRBV19
TGTGCCAGTAGTATCTCGGCGAACACCGGGGAGCTGTTTTTT
CASSISANTGELFF
>.|.|TRBJ1-2|TRBV7-2
TGTGCCAGCAGCCCCCGAATTGGGGGGGGCTATGGCTACACCTTC
CASSPRIGGGYGYTF
>TRBD2|few|TRBJ2-1|TRBV5-8
TGTGCCAGCAGCGATCGGACTAGCGGGAGTTACAATGAGCAGTTCTTC
CASSDRTSGSYNEQFF
>.|.|TRBJ2-5|TRBV12-3/TRBV12-4
TGTGCCAGCAGTTACGGGGCACCAGAGACCCAGTACTTC
CASSYGAPETQYF
>.|few|TRBJ1-1|TRBV10-1
TGCGCCAGCAGTGCAGGGACGGGGACTGAAGCTTTCTTT
CASSAGTGTEAFF
>.|.|TRBJ2-1|TRBV5-4
TGTGCCAGCAGCTCTGAGGGGGTTTCCTACAATGAGCAGTTCTTC
CASSSEGVSYNEQFF
>.|.|TRBJ1-1|TRBV19
TGTGCCAGTAGTCCTGACAGAGTCGAAGCTTTCTTT
CASSPDRVEAFF
>.|many|TRBJ2-3|TRBV4-3
TGCGCCAGCAGTCGACAGGTTGGCACAGATACGCAGTATTTT
CASSRQVGTDTQYF
>.|.|TRBJ2-5|TRBV5-1
TGCGCCAGCAGCTCGTCGACAGGTCGTGGAGAGACCCAGTACTTC
CASSSSTGRGETQYF
>TRBD2|.|TRBJ2-4|TRBV25-1
TGTGCCAGCAGTGACGCTGCTAGCGGGACGGCTGGCAAAAACATTCAGTACTTC
CASSDAASGTAGKNIQYF
>TRBD2|many|TRBJ2-3|TRBV4-3
TGCGCCAGCAGCCAAGGCTCTAGCGGGAGCACAGATACGCAGTATTTT
CASSQGSSGSTDTQYF
>TRBD1|.|TRBJ1-2|TRBV5-6
TGTGCCAGCAGCTTAGCCGGTGAGACAGGGGACTATGGCTACACCTTC
CASSLAGETGDYGYTF
>.|few|TRBJ2-6|TRBV10-3
TGTGCCATCAGTGAGGGGGACAACTTCTCTGGGGCCAACGTCCTGACTTTC
CAISEGDNFSGANVLTF
>.|many|TRBJ2-6|TRBV12-3/TRBV12-4
TGTGCCAGCAGCCGCACAGGGTCTGGGGCCAACGTCCTGACTTTC
CASSRTGSGANVLTF
>TRBD1|few|TRBJ2-1|TRBV12-3/TRBV12-4
TGTGCCAGCAGTTTAAGGGGGCCCAACAATGAGCAGTTCTTC
CASSLRGPNNEQFF
>TRBD2|many|TRBJ2-3|TRBV7-9
TGTGCCAGCAGCTTGGGGACTAGCGGGGGTCCAGATACGCAGTATTTT
CASSLGTSGGPDTQYF
>TRBD1|few|TRBJ1-4|TRBV4-3
TGCGCCAGCAGCCCCACAGGGGTTGCAACTAATGAAAAACTGTTTTTT
CASSPTGVATNEKLFF
>.|few|TRBJ2-3|TRBV20-1
TGCAGTGCTAGTGAGCCTGCGAGCACAGATACGCAGTATTTT
CSASEPASTDTQYF